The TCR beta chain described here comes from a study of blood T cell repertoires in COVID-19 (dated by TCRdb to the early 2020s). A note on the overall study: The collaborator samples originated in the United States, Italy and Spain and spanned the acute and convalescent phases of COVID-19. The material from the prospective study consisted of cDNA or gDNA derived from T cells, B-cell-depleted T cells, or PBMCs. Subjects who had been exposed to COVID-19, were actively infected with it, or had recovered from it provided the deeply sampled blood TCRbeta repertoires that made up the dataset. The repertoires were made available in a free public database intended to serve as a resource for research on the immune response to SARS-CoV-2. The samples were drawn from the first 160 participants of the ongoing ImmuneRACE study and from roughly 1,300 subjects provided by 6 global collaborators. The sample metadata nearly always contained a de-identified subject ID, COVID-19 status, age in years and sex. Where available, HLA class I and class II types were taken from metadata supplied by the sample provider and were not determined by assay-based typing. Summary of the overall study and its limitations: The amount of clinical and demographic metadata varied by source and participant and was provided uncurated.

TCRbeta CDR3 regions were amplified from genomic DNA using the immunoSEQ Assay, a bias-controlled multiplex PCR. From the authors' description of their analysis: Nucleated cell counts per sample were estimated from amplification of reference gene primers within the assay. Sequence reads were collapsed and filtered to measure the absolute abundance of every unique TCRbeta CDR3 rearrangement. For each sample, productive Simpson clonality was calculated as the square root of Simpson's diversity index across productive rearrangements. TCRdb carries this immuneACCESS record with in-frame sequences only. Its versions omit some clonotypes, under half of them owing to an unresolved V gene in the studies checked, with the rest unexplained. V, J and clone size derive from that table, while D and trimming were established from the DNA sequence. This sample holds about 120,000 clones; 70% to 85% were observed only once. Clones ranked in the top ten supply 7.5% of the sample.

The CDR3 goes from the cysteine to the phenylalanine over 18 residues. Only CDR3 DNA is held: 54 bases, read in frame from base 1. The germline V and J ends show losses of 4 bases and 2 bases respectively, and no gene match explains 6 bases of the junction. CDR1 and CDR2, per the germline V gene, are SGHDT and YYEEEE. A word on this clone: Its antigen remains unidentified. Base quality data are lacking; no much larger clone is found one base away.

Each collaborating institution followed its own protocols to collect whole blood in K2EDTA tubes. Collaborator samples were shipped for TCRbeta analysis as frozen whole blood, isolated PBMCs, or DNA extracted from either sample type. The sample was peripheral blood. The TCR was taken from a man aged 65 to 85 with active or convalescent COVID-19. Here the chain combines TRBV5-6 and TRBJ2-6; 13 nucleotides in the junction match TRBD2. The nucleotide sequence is TGTGCCAGCAGCAACGGACTAGCGGGGGCTACTGGGGCCAACGTCCTGACTTTC. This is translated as CASSNGLAGATGANVLTF.